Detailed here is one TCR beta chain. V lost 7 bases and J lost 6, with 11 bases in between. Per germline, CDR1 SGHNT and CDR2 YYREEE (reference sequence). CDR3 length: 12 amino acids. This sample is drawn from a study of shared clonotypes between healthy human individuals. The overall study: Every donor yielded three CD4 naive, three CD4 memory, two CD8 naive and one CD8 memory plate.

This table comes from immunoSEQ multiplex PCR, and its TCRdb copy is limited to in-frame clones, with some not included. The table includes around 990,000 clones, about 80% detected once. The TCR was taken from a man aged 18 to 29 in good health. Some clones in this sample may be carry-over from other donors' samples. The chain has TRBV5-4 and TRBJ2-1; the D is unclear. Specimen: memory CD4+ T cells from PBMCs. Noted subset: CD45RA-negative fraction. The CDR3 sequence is CASSLWFNEQFF. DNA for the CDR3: TGTGCCAGCTCACTGTGGTTCAATGAGCAGTTCTTC.